This T cell receptor (beta chain) was identified during a study of cytomegalovirus exposure and HLA in healthy donors. Germline CDR1 MNHNS, CDR2 SASEGT. With 2 bases clipped from V and 5 bases from J, the junction kept 11 bases outside the gene matches. The length of the CDR3 is 16 residues. Study findings and constraints: Most subjects had HLA-A and HLA-B alleles reportedly predicted accurately by TCR beta sequences.

In regard to this clone: As yet, its antigen is unknown.

The PCR used 60 Vbeta and 13 Jbeta primers. Libraries were prepared by immunoSEQ multiplex PCR; TCRdb keeps only in-frame clonotypes and omits some of them. The sample shows around 100,000 clones, 70% to 80% of them seen only once. The chain combines TRBV6-1 with TRBJ2-5, with 7 nucleotides matching TRBD2. Input material: PBMCs. The receptor was derived from a woman between 55 and 75 years old in good health and CMV-seropositive. The CDR3 reads CASSEMGRGGRETQYF. The CDR3 region has the DNA TGTGCCAGCAGTGAAATGGGTAGGGGAGGGCGCGAGACCCAGTACTTC.